A single sample gave rise to the 18 T cell receptor beta chains below, sequenced in a study of blood T cell repertoires in COVID-19. The data were produced by immunoSEQ multiplex PCR, yet TCRdb's version contains in-frame clones alone and is incomplete. The sample lists approximately 52,000 clones, 89% occurring once. The source material was peripheral blood. These receptors were collected from a man between 60 and 70 years old with active COVID-19.

This clone turned up a few times. The chain employs TRBV9 and TRBJ2-2, with D possibly being TRBD2 (6 bases). This CDR3 spans 16 amino acids. Trimming pared 4 bases from V and 1 base from J, leaving 14 bases between. Germline values: CDR1 SGDLS, CDR2 YYNGEE. Written as DNA, the CDR3 is TGTGCCAGCAGCCCCCATCCCGGGAGGAACACCGGGGAGCTGTTTTTT. Translating it yields CASSPHPGRNTGELFF.

The chain couples TRBV19 to TRBJ2-5; D is ambiguous. CDR1 is LNHDA and CDR2 is SQIVND in the germline V gene (reference sequence). Trimming took 2 bases from V and 1 from J, leaving 5 bases between them. The CDR3 runs to 13 residues. The CDR3 DNA reads as TGTGCCAGTAGTATACTCTTCCAAGAGACCCAGTACTTC. Translation gives CASSILFQETQYF.

This clone is a singleton in its sample. The chain carries TRBV24-1 and TRBJ1-5, with 7 positions matching TRBD1. The V gene's germline CDR1 is KGHDR and CDR2 SFDVKD. The trim removed 3 bases at V and 4 bases at J, leaving 5 bases unmatched. The CDR3 sequence is 15 residues long. The CDR3 is CATSDPRQGNQPQHF. The CDR3 DNA is TGTGCCACCAGTGATCCCCGACAGGGAAATCAGCCCCAGCATTTT.

The chain recombines TRBV25-1 with TRBJ2-5; D might be TRBD1 (6 bases). CDR1 and CDR2 from the germline V gene are MGHDK and SYGVNS. The CDR3 has 14 residues. Trimming shortened V by 3 bases and J by 1 base, and 9 bases separated the two germline ends. CDR3 DNA: TGTGCCAGCAGTGAGTACAGGGCCCAAGAGACCCAGTACTTC. This translates into CASSEYRAQETQYF.

The chain joins TRBV3-1 (or the pseudogene TRBV3-2) to TRBJ2-7, with 11 bases aligning to TRBD2. V lost 4 bases, J lost 7 bases, and 6 bases stayed unmatched. From germline, CDR1 is LGHDT and CDR2 YNNKEL (reference sequence). The CDR3 covers 14 residues. CDR3 amino acids: CASSLTSGSGEQYF. The CDR3 DNA is TGTGCCAGCAGCCTTACTAGCGGGAGTGGGGAGCAGTACTTC.

The chain is built from TRBV2 and TRBJ2-5; TRBD1 is a possible D gene (7 bases). CDR1 and CDR2 from the germline V gene are SNHLY and FYNNEI. V was cut by 5 bases and J by 1 base, with 14 bases left in between. This CDR3 spans 15 amino acids. The CDR3 loop reads CASSSQGGSQETQYF. CDR3 coding DNA: TGTGCCAGCAGTTCGCAGGGGGGAAGCCAAGAGACCCAGTACTTC.

The chain couples TRBV6-1 to TRBJ2-3; the D gene is possibly TRBD2 (5 bases). The germline V gene has CDR1 MNHNS and CDR2 SASEGT. The CDR3 length is 15 residues. V lost 3 bases, J lost 4 bases, and 14 bases lay in between. The CDR3 spells CASSEALGSPDTQYF. As DNA, the CDR3 is TGTGCCAGCAGTGAGGCTCTAGGGAGTCCAGATACGCAGTATTTT.

The chain carries TRBV21-1 and TRBJ2-1; TRBD1, the D gene given by the table, was not confirmed from the DNA. TRBV21-1 is a pseudogene locus. CDR3 length: 17 residues. The CDR3 sequence is CASTHKRGPDTYNEQFF. The DNA for the CDR3 is TGTGCCAGCACTCATAAAAGGGGGCCTGATACTTACAATGAGCAGTTCTTC.

The genes are TRBV7-2 and TRBJ2-2; TRBD2 is a possible D gene (6 bases). V was trimmed by 2 bases and J by 2 bases, leaving 18 bases between them. The CDR3 totals 18 residues. Looked up from germline, CDR1 is SGHTA and CDR2 is FQGNSA. The CDR3: CASSLIRPGLINTGELFF. DNA of the CDR3: TGTGCCAGCAGCTTAATACGGCCGGGACTCATTAACACCGGGGAGCTGTTTTTT.

The gene calls are TRBV14 and TRBJ2-3; D unresolved. This CDR3 is 11 amino acids long. Germline CDR1 reads SGHDN; CDR2 reads FVKESK. Between the trimmed V and J ends, which lost 5 bases and 2 bases, there was a span of 2 bases. The CDR3 DNA is TGTGCCAGCAGCTACACAGATACGCAGTATTTT. The encoded protein is CASSYTDTQYF.

This rearrangement joins TRBV19 to TRBJ1-5; TRBD1 matches at 7 bases. Trimming took 6 bases from V and 0 from J; bases not matched to a gene: 5. Germline V lookup: CDR1 LNHDA, CDR2 SQIVND (reference sequence). CDR3 length equals 15 residues. The CDR3 DNA follows: TGTGCCAGTAGGGAACAGGGGTATAGCAATCAGCCCCAGCATTTT. Amino acids: CASREQGYSNQPQHF. Together with reference TRBV19 and TRBJ1-5, the CDR3 gives the full variable domain: DGGITQSPKYLFRKEGQNVTLSCEQNLNHDAMYWYRQDPGQGLRLIYYSQIVNDFQKGDIAEGYSVSREKKESFPLTVTSAQKNPTAFYLCASREQGYSNQPQHFGDGTRLSIL.

The chain joins TRBV4-2 to TRBJ1-1, with TRBD1 matching 8 bases. Germline V gives CDR1 LGHNA, CDR2 YNFKEQ. The J segment lost 3 bases and the V segment lost 4 bases, leaving 7 bases of the junction unmatched. This CDR3 has 15 residues. DNA for the CDR3: TGTGCCAGCAGCCGGACAGGGAGCCAGTACACTGAAGCTTTCTTT. It specifies CASSRTGSQYTEAFF.

The chain links TRBV7-2 to TRBJ1-3, with D unresolved. This CDR3 region has 15 residues. The ends were cut back, 5 bases at V and 4 bases at J, with 15 bases in the middle. Germline CDR1 is SGHTA and CDR2 is FQGNSA. CDR3 protein: CASSDNGGRGNTIYF. The CDR3 DNA reads as TGTGCCAGCAGCGACAATGGAGGGAGGGGAAACACCATATATTTT.

This chain links TRBV6-5 with TRBJ2-1; a weak D match, TRBD1 (6 bases). CDR1 and CDR2 from the germline V gene are MNHEY and SVGAGI. With 5 bases removed from V and 12 bases from J, the gap between germline ends came to 23 bases. The CDR3 contains 15 residues. The CDR3 reads CASSPGHVLLSGQFF. DNA for the CDR3: TGTGCCAGCAGTCCGGGACACGTCCTTCTAAGTGGGCAGTTCTTC.

In this sample, this clone turned up once. This rearrangement joins TRBV28 to TRBJ2-7; TRBD2 aligns across 13 bases. The V segment lost 4 bases and the J segment 3 bases; nucleotides outside the gene matches: 3. Germline V gives CDR1 MDHEN, CDR2 SYDVKM. The CDR3 covers 15 residues. The CDR3 nucleotides read TGTGCCAGCAGTTCGGGACTAGCGGGAAACTACGAGCAGTACTTC. Translated, it gives CASSSGLAGNYEQYF.

The V gene is TRBV4-3, the J gene TRBJ2-7; no definite D call. The germline CDR1 and CDR2 sequences are LGHNA and YSLEER. The CDR3 totals 14 residues. V dropped 0 bases and J dropped 0 bases, with 6 bases sitting between them. CDR3 loop: CASSQEPTSYEQYF. The CDR3 DNA follows: TGCGCCAGCAGCCAAGAGCCTACCTCCTACGAGCAGTACTTC.

Comment on this clone: The germline gene is not matched at one end of the junction; a read error may be the cause. The rearrangement joins TRBV4-1 to TRBJ2-3; TRBD1 might be the D (5 bases). This CDR3 has 16 residues. Germline CDR1 and CDR2: MGHRA and YSYEKL. The CDR3 reads CASSYQPRVPTGTQYF. The DNA for the CDR3 is TGCGCCAGCAGCTACCAGCCCCGGGTCCCAACAGGTACGCAGTATTTT.

For the CDR3, the DNA is TGCGCCAGCAGCGGCTTGACTAGCGGAGGGGGAGAGCAGTACTTC. As protein: CASSGLTSGGGEQYF. This sequence joins TRBV5-1 and TRBJ2-7; TRBD2 matches at 9 bases. CDR3 length equals 15 residues. Germline CDR1 SGHRS, CDR2 YFSETQ. Losses at the gene ends were 4 bases for V and 7 bases for J; bases not matched to a gene: 12.